This T cell receptor (beta chain) was sequenced in a study of cytomegalovirus exposure and HLA in healthy donors. Whole-study results and caveats: Beyond CMV serostatus, there was no information to go on about immune exposure.

Trimming at V came to 5 bases and at J to 5 bases, leaving 8 bases not matched to a gene. Germline V gene data show CDR1 as SEHNR and CDR2 as FQNEAQ (reference sequence). The CDR3 covers 14 residues. Concerning this clone: Its matching antigen is unknown.

Primers included in the PCR were 60 Vbeta and 13 Jbeta primers. Some clones are missing from TCRdb's copy, which holds only in-frame ones; the method was immunoSEQ multiplex PCR. The sample contains roughly 190,000 clones, approximately 11% of which appear only once. The sequence came from a man aged 45 to 65 in good health and CMV-seropositive. Material for sequencing was PBMCs. J is TRBJ2-7 and V is TRBV7-9, with TRBD1 matching 8 bases. CDR3 loop: CASSLQGARDEQYV. DNA for the CDR3: TGTGCCAGCAGCCTTCAGGGGGCGCGGGACGAGCAGTACGTC.